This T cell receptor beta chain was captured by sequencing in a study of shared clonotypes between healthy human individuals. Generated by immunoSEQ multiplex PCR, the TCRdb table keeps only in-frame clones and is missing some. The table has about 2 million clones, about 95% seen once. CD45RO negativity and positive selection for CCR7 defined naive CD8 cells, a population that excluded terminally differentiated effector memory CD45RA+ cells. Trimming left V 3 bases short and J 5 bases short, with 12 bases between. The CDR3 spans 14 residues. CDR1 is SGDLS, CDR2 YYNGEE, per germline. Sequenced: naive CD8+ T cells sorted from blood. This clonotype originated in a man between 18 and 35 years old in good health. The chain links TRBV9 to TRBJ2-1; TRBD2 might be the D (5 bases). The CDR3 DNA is TGTGCCAGCAGCGGCCGGGGTTCCGACAATGAGCAGTTCTTC. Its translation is CASSGRGSDNEQFF. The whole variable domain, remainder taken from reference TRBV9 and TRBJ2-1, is DSGVTQTPKHLITATGQRVTLRCSPRSGDLSVYWYQQSLDQGLQFLIQYYNGEERAKGNILERFSAQQFPDLHSELNLSSLELGDSALYFCASSGRGSDNEQFFGPGTRLTVL.